One and the same sample provided the 24 T cell receptor beta chains below, sequenced in a study of T-cell memory formation after mild COVID-19. Each CDR3 protein gets one entry after TCRdb re-called the 5' RACE reads with MiXCR. Of more than 300,000 distinct CDR3 sequences listed, around a fifth are singletons. Sequenced input: PBMCs or a T cell subset sorted from them (not recorded which). The receptors were gathered from a man aged 18 to 30 who had mild COVID-19 (a few samples of this study predate the infection). Cell type and time point are not known.

This clonotype came up a few times. The chain couples TRBV7-2 to TRBJ2-5; 7 positions match TRBD1. Germline V gene data show CDR1 as SGHTA and CDR2 as FQGNSA. V gave up 4 bases and J gave up 7 bases; unmatched junction bases: 9. This CDR3 region has 14 residues. This chain's CDR3 is CASSSYQGDVTQYF. The CDR3 region has the DNA TGTGCCAGCAGCTCATACCAGGGGGACGTGACCCAGTACTTC.

The chain couples TRBV4-2 to TRBJ2-5, with D tentatively TRBD1 or TRBD2 (6 bases each). Trimming took 4 bases from V and 5 from J, leaving 14 bases between them. The CDR3 extends over 14 amino acids. Germline-derived CDR1 and CDR2 are LGHNA and YNFKEQ. The CDR3 nucleotides are TGTGCCAGCAGCCGTACACAGGGAGGTGAGACCCAGTACTTC. Its protein is CASSRTQGGETQYF.

A few counts support this clonotype. This chain links TRBV18 with TRBJ1-1, with a weak D call TRBD1 (5 bases). The CDR3 extends over 14 amino acids. The V end lost 2 bases, the J end lost 5 bases, and 12 bases lay between the germline ends. CDR1 is KGHSH, CDR2 LQKENI, per germline. For the CDR3, the DNA is TGTGCCAGCTCACCATCAGGGTATGGTACTGAAGCTTTCTTT. It yields the protein CASSPSGYGTEAFF.

This clonotype was found many times. V usage is TRBV6-5 and J usage is TRBJ2-5, with 14 bases fitting TRBD2. CDR3 length: 16 amino acids. The V and J ends lost 0 bases and 4 bases, in that order; junction bases with no gene match: 1. The germline gives CDR1 MNHEY, CDR2 SVGAGI. The CDR3 DNA reads as TGTGCCAGCAGTTACTCCGGGACTAGCGGGGGAGAGACCCAGTACTTC. Residues: CASSYSGTSGGETQYF.

The sample holds a few counts of this clonotype. This rearrangement joins TRBV5-5 to TRBJ1-1; a possible D gene is TRBD1 (6 bases). V lost 4 bases and J 1 base, leaving 14 bases between the germline ends. The germline V gene encodes CDR1 SGHKS and CDR2 YYEKEE (reference sequence). This CDR3 spans 15 amino acids. Written as DNA, the CDR3 is TGTGCCAGCAGCCTTACTTGGACAGAGAACACTGAAGCTTTCTTT. It translates to CASSLTWTENTEAFF.

The CDR3 DNA reads as TGTGCCAGCTCACCACAGACAGGGGCGGGAGAGACCCAGTACTTC. It specifies CASSPQTGAGETQYF. The V gene is TRBV18, the J gene TRBJ2-5; 8 nucleotides line up with TRBD1. CDR3 length equals 15 residues. V shed 1 base and J 4 bases; nucleotides not matched to a gene: 5. CDR1 is KGHSH and CDR2 is LQKENI in the germline V gene.

This chain links TRBV6-6 with TRBJ2-2, with unresolved D. The V gene lost 5 bases and the J gene lost 2 bases, with 6 bases spanning the gap. The CDR3 length is 13 residues. Per the germline V gene, CDR1 is MNHNY and CDR2 is SVGAGI (reference sequence). In nucleotides, the CDR3 is TGTGCCAGCAGTCCCATCAACACCGGGGAGCTGTTTTTT. Encoded protein: CASSPINTGELFF.

The rearrangement links TRBV24-1 to TRBJ1-2; D is perhaps TRBD1 (6 bases). With 7 bases removed from V and 8 bases from J, the gap between germline ends came to 19 bases. This CDR3 region has 14 residues. Germline V gene sequence: CDR1 KGHDR, CDR2 SFDVKD. In DNA form, the CDR3 reads TGTGCCACCAGCCCTCCCGGAGGGGGGACCGGCTACACCTTC. Amino acid sequence: CATSPPGGGTGYTF.

This chain joins TRBV7-3 and TRBJ2-1, with D unclear. Germline V gene lookup returns CDR1 SGHTA and CDR2 FQGTGA. Trimming cost V 4 bases and J 6 bases, with 16 bases left between them. The CDR3 has 15 residues. CDR3: CASSSPSGVFNEQFF. The CDR3 bases are TGTGCCAGCAGCTCCCCGAGTGGAGTGTTCAATGAGCAGTTCTTC.

The chain couples TRBV28 to TRBJ2-3, with 8 bases identical to TRBD2. This CDR3 region has 15 residues. The V gene's germline CDR1 is MDHEN and CDR2 SYDVKM. The J segment lost 8 bases and the V segment lost 3 bases, leaving 10 bases of the junction unmatched. The CDR3 sequence is CASSFGGGPPGTQYF. In nucleotides, the CDR3 is TGTGCCAGCAGTTTCGGCGGGGGGCCCCCTGGTACGCAGTATTTT.

This clonotype was recorded a few times. The chain links TRBV7-2 to TRBJ2-1; 12 bases are shared with TRBD1. V was clipped by 5 bases and J by 6 bases; unmatched bases: 2. This CDR3 comprises 14 residues. Germline CDR1 reads SGHTA; CDR2 reads FQGNSA. The chain's CDR3 is CASSRDRGPNEQFF. DNA of the CDR3: TGTGCCAGCAGCCGGGACAGGGGGCCCAATGAGCAGTTCTTC.

The chain is built from TRBV12-3 or TRBV12-4 and TRBJ2-2; no definite D call. This CDR3 spans 16 amino acids. Trimming took 6 bases from V and 0 from J, leaving 14 bases between them. DNA of the CDR3: TGTGCCAGCAGCCAGAGTGCGGCCTCGAACACCGGGGAGCTGTTTTTT. Translation gives CASSQSAASNTGELFF.

This clonotype turned up a few times. The genes are TRBV12-3 or TRBV12-4 and TRBJ2-2; the D is unclear. The CDR3 runs 16 residues. Trimming pared 6 bases from V and 1 base from J, leaving 15 bases between. The chain's CDR3 is CASSRSRALNTGELFF. CDR3 bases: TGTGCCAGCAGCCGGAGCAGAGCGTTGAACACCGGGGAGCTGTTTTTT.

The chain has TRBV10-3 and TRBJ2-3; 13 bases are a match to TRBD2. The CDR3 sequence is 16 residues long. Losses at the gene ends were 6 bases for V and 1 base for J; bases not matched to a gene: 4. Germline V gene data show CDR1 as ENHRY and CDR2 as SYGVKD. CDR3 amino acids: CAIRRTSGGGTDTQYF. For the CDR3, the DNA is TGTGCCATCAGACGGACTAGCGGGGGAGGCACAGATACGCAGTATTTT.

The chain is built from TRBV5-5 and TRBJ2-7; D tentatively fits TRBD1 or TRBD2 (7 bases each). CDR1 is SGHKS and CDR2 is YYEKEE in the germline V gene (reference sequence). Trimming took 6 bases from V and 9 from J, leaving 16 bases between them. The length of the CDR3 is 12 residues. As DNA, the CDR3 is TGTGCCAGCATCAATACAGGGGAGGGGCAGTACTTC. This gives the protein CASINTGEGQYF. The complete variable domain, with remaining parts taken from reference TRBV5-5 and TRBJ2-7, reads DAGVTQSPTHLIKTRGQQVTLRCSPISGHKSVSWYQQVLGQGPQFIFQYYEKEERGRGNFPDRFSARQFPNYSSELNVNALLLGDSALYLCASINTGEGQYFGPGTRLTVT.

This clonotype came up a few times. The chain is built from TRBV3-1 and TRBJ1-6; D remains ambiguous. The CDR3 covers 13 residues. Germline lookup yields CDR1 LGHDT and CDR2 YNNKEL (reference sequence). Trimming pared 4 bases from V and 5 bases from J, leaving 6 bases between. The chain's CDR3 is CASSLTDNSPLHF. DNA of the CDR3: TGTGCCAGCAGCCTTACTGATAATTCACCCCTCCACTTT.

The chain combines TRBV15 with TRBJ1-5, with D possibly matching TRBD1 (6 bases). CDR1 is LNHNV and CDR2 is YYDKDF in the germline V gene (reference sequence). Between the trimmed V and J ends, which lost 1 base and 12 bases, there was a span of 7 bases. The CDR3 is 11 residues long. The CDR3 DNA reads as TGTGCCACCAGCAGAGGACAGGACCAGCATTTT. Its translation: CATSRGQDQHF. Full variable domain (rest looked up from reference TRBV15 and TRBJ1-5): DAMVIQNPRYQVTQFGKPVTLSCSQTLNHNVMYWYQQKSSQAPKLLFHYYDKDFNNEADTPDNFQSRRPNTSFCFLDIRSPGLGDTAMYLCATSRGQDQHFGDGTRLSIL.

In its sample, this clonotype was seen a few times. The rearrangement uses TRBV7-2 and TRBJ2-3; the match to TRBD2 covers 10 bases. Germline CDR1 is SGHTA and CDR2 is FQGNSA. V lost 2 bases, J lost 0 bases, and 5 bases stayed unmatched. The CDR3 sequence is 17 residues long. CDR3 amino acids: CASSLSGGADSTDTQYF. The CDR3 nucleotides read TGTGCCAGCAGCTTAAGCGGGGGGGCGGATAGCACAGATACGCAGTATTTT.

In its sample, this clonotype was seen a few times. The chain is built from TRBV6-9 and TRBJ1-5, with D hard to call. Germline V CDR1 and CDR2: MNHGY, SVAAGI. V was cut by 6 bases and J by 6 bases, with 9 bases left in between. CDR3 length equals 12 residues. The DNA for the CDR3 is TGTGCCAGCAGCGCCCGGATTCAGCCCCAGCATTTT. This gives the protein CASSARIQPQHF.

The rearrangement uses TRBV2 and TRBJ2-1, with TRBD1 matching over 8 bases. Germline V lookup: CDR1 SNHLY, CDR2 FYNNEI. J gave up 0 bases and V 7 bases, and 8 bases lay outside the gene matches. The CDR3 runs 16 residues. CDR3 DNA: TGTGCCAGCACTTGGGCAGGGGGCTTCTCCTACAATGAGCAGTTCTTC. This gives the protein CASTWAGGFSYNEQFF.

This clonotype was seen only a few times. The chain has TRBV12-3 or TRBV12-4 and TRBJ1-5; the D gene is possibly TRBD1 (6 bases). Trimming pared 1 base from V and 7 bases from J, leaving 11 bases between. The CDR3 covers 14 residues. Written as DNA, the CDR3 is TGTGCCAGCAGTTTAGTGGGGGGCAGACAGCCCCAGCATTTT. Its translation: CASSLVGGRQPQHF.

The gene calls are TRBV29-1 and TRBJ1-2, with 7 bases aligning to TRBD1. Trimming removed 1 base from V and 1 base from J; junction bases left unmatched: 6. The CDR3 is 15 residues long. Looked up from germline, CDR1 is SQVTM and CDR2 is ANQGSEA. The CDR3 bases are TGCAGCGTTGAAGCGAGACAGGGATATAACTATGGCTACACCTTC. It translates to CSVEARQGYNYGYTF.

V and J are TRBV4-3 and TRBJ2-2; TRBD2 might be the D (7 bases). The CDR3 contains 16 residues. Germline CDR1 is LGHNA and CDR2 is YSLEER. V lost 1 base and J 7 bases, leaving 16 bases between the germline ends. CDR3 loop: CASSQAPTGGSGELFF. CDR3 sequence (DNA): TGCGCCAGCAGCCAAGCTCCAACGGGGGGCAGCGGGGAGCTGTTTTTT.

This clonotype was counted ten times or more. This chain joins TRBV4-3 and TRBJ2-2; a weak D match, TRBD1 (6 bases). This CDR3 contains 17 residues. With 1 base removed from V and 0 bases from J, the gap between germline ends came to 12 bases. CDR1 is LGHNA and CDR2 is YSLEER in the germline V gene. The CDR3 sequence: CASSQGLQGPNTGELFF. Written as DNA, the CDR3 is TGCGCCAGCAGCCAAGGGTTACAGGGACCGAACACCGGGGAGCTGTTTTTT.